This T cell receptor beta chain was identified during a study (dated by TCRdb to between 2015 and 2017). Study-level background: The study examined whether tumor-infiltrating Tregs in breast cancer are drawn from blood Tregs or arise in situ by conversion from other CD4+ T cell subsets. The paper's findings and limits, for the study overall: Tumor memory CD4+ T cell TCR gene usage was found to cluster with blood and lymph node memory CD4+ cells and with lymph node naive CD4+ cells. The greatest overlap of tumor-infiltrating Treg TCR alpha and beta sequences was observed with tumor naive CD4+ T cells, followed by blood naive CD4+ T cells. Rather than covering whole repertoires, validation in the larger cohort was restricted to a single TCR beta V-J rearrangement.

Amplification of full-length TCR variable regions was done by 5' RACE PCR using constant-region reverse primers, and this step was followed by semi-nested PCR with Nested Universal Primer A. Using the ReliaPrep RNA Cell Miniprep System, total RNA was extracted, and the SMARTer RACE 5'/3' Kit was then used to reverse transcribe the RNA into 5'RACE-ready cDNA. Multiplex adaptors were used to barcode full-length TCR alpha and beta libraries, and the barcoded libraries were sequenced on an Illumina MiSeq. In the paper's pipeline: For each of nine subset-tissue groups, sequencing data from the five patients were pooled, and the groups were compared by unsupervised clustering of TCR gene usage. The Morisita-Horn index was used to calculate repertoire similarity, with shared sequences weighted by how much each contributed to each repertoire. TCRdb passed the public sequencing reads through fastp at Q25 and MiXCR, retaining productive beta sequences. Rows with a matching CDR3 protein are joined into one entry that keeps the most common DNA and genes. What appears here as the V and J calls and clone size reflects TCRdb's work, not the paper's. The sample table holds about 12,000 distinct CDR3 sequences, of which just over 50% were seen once. Around 11% of the sample lies in the top ten.

As to this clonotype: The target of this receptor is not known. No base quality values were provided; no much bigger clone lies one nucleotide off.

CD4+CD25+CD127-/low cells were isolated as Tregs. Tregs, naive and memory CD4+ T cells from tumor, blood and ipsilateral draining lymph nodes of five or six breast cancer patients underwent full-length TCR alpha and beta sequencing. Tumor tissue and lymph nodes from ipsilateral axillary dissection were perfused with PBS, minced and digested with collagenase I and hyaluronidase. A purity exceeding 90% was confirmed by FACS for the sorted cell populations. The CDR3 runs 15 residues from the cysteine to the phenylalanine. Just CDR3 DNA is preserved here, 45 bases in frame from base 1. Via the germline V gene, CDR1 is SGHRS and CDR2 YFSETQ. V is cut by 3 bases and J by 1 base, and the space between the germline ends is 11 bases.

The chain is assembled from TRBV5-1 and TRBJ1-5, with a weak D call of TRBD1 (5 bases match). The source of this sequence is a female donor with breast cancer. The sequencing sample was made of tumor-infiltrating Tregs sorted from the breast tumor. The DNA sequence reads TGCGCCAGCAGCTCGGGACCTCGCAGCAATCAGCCCCAGCATTTT. Its translation reads: CASSSGPRSNQPQHF.